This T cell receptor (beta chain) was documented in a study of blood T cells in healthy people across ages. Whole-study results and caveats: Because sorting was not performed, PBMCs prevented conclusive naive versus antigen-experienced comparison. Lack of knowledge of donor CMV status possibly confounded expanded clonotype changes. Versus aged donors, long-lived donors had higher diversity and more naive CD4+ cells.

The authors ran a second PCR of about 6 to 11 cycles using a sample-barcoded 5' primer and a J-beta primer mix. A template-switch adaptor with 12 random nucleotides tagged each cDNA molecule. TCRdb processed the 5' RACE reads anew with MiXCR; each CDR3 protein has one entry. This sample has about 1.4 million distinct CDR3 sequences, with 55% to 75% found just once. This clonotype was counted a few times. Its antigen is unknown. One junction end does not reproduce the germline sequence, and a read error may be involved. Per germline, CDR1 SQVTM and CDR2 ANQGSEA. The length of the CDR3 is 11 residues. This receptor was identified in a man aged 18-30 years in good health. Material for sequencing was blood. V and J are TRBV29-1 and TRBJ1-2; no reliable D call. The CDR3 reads CSVEGFDGYTF. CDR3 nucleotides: TGCAGCGTGGAAGGTTTCGATGGCTACACCTTC.